Listed here is a single T cell receptor (beta chain). Authors' analysis steps: Nucleated cell number was recorded as an estimate derived from reference gene primer amplification. Clones were read by immunoSEQ multiplex PCR, and TCRdb kept only the in-frame ones, dropping some. Clone size and the V and J calls come from that table; the DNA yielded D and trimming. The sample includes approximately 200,000 clones, around 89% seen only once; the top ten take approximately 4%. CDR1 is LGHNT and CDR2 is FRNRAP in the germline V gene. The CDR3 totals 15 residues. Trimming removed 8 bases from V and 5 bases from J, with 21 bases in between. These data are taken from a study of blood T cell repertoires in COVID-19. Study overall: Researchers got acute and convalescent COVID-19 samples from the United States, Italy and Spain. The cDNA or gDNA used as material had been derived from T cells, B-cell-depleted T cells, or PBMCs.

The rearrangement links TRBV12-5 to TRBJ2-5; a possible D gene is TRBD1 (5 bases). This sequence originates from a woman in her thirties with acute or convalescent COVID-19. Sequencing was carried out using peripheral blood. The CDR3 coding sequence is TGTGCTAGTCGTCCCCCCCAGGGAACAATGGAGACCCAGTACTTC. This gives the protein CASRPPQGTMETQYF.